The clone carrying this T cell receptor (beta chain) came up once. Using immunoSEQ multiplex PCR, the repertoire was profiled, and TCRdb retains in-frame clones only, with some absent. Here the sample spans about 69,000 clones, 90% being singletons. This entry belongs to a study of OX40 agonist ivuxolimab in advanced cancers. Study in general: Eligibility admitted prior anti-PD-1, anti-PD-L1 or anti-CTLA-4 therapy; about 40% had some.

Per germline, CDR1 SGHKS and CDR2 YYEKEE (reference sequence). V lost 5 bases and J 0 bases, leaving 12 bases between the germline ends. The CDR3 covers 15 residues. The source material was CD4+ or CD8+ T cells sorted from blood, sampled in a trial of the OX40 agonist ivuxolimab. The clonotype comes from an adult with an advanced solid tumor such as melanoma, head and neck, liver or kidney cancer. The chain employs TRBV5-5 and TRBJ1-5; maybe TRBD1 (5 bases). The CDR3 DNA reads as TGTGCCAGCAGAGACAGATTCAATAGCAATCAGCCCCAGCATTTT. It is translated as CASRDRFNSNQPQHF. Drawing the rest from reference TRBV5-5 and TRBJ1-5, the complete variable domain is DAGVTQSPTHLIKTRGQQVTLRCSPISGHKSVSWYQQVLGQGPQFIFQYYEKEERGRGNFPDRFSARQFPNYSSELNVNALLLGDSALYLCASRDRFNSNQPQHFGDGTRLSIL.